Each of the 5 T cell receptor beta chains below was sequenced from the same sample in a study of T cell repertoires in cytomegalovirus infection. TCRdb recomputed calls from the reads with MiXCR, one row per CDR3 protein. This sample has 60,000 to 75,000 distinct CDR3 sequences, with about 23% found just once. These TCRs' antigens remain unknown. Sequencing used PBMCs, sequenced either directly or after in vitro stimulation (not recorded which). These receptors were taken from a human donor in good health (CMV status not recorded). Some clones in this sample may be carry-over from other donors' samples.

V usage is TRBV6-1 and J usage is TRBJ1-4; D perhaps matches TRBD1 (5 bases). The germline V gene has CDR1 MNHNS and CDR2 SASEGT. V was cut by 5 bases and J by 4 bases, with 11 bases left in between. The CDR3 totals 14 residues. CDR3 nucleotides: TGTGCCAGCAGTTGGACGGGGCATAATGAAAAACTGTTTTTT. It codes for CASSWTGHNEKLFF.

This clonotype appeared once. V usage is TRBV19 and J usage is TRBJ2-2; D is uncertain. Deletions cut 8 bases from V and 4 bases from J, with 8 bases between. The germline V gene has CDR1 LNHDA and CDR2 SQIVND (reference sequence). This CDR3 has 12 amino acids. CDR3 sequence: CASRDPTGELFF. CDR3 DNA sequence: TGTGCCAGTCGAGACCCCACCGGGGAGCTGTTTTTT.

This clonotype was observed a handful of times. J is TRBJ1-6 and V is TRBV5-4, with a weak D call TRBD1 (5 bases). Germline V gives CDR1 SGHNT, CDR2 YYREEE (reference sequence). Trimming removed 0 bases at V and 3 bases at J, with 7 bases between. This CDR3 spans 15 amino acids. The CDR3, as DNA: TGTGCCAGCAGCTTGGAGGGGCTCTATAATTCACCCCTCCACTTT. Protein product: CASSLEGLYNSPLHF.

J is TRBJ2-1 and V is TRBV28; TRBD2 might be the D (6 bases). V lost 1 base and J 7 bases, leaving 14 bases between the germline ends. CDR3 length equals 15 residues. CDR1 and CDR2 from the germline V gene are MDHEN and SYDVKM. CDR3 nucleotides: TGTGCCAGCAGTTTATTCACGGGAGTTGGGAATGAGCAGTTCTTC. Translating it yields CASSLFTGVGNEQFF.

In this sample, this clonotype turned up a few times. The chain carries TRBV25-1 and TRBJ1-1, with D unclear. V lost 8 bases to trimming and J lost 7 bases, with 17 bases between them. From germline, CDR1 is MGHDK and CDR2 SYGVNS. The CDR3 consists of 13 residues. The CDR3 nucleotides are TGTGCCAGCCTTAATTTGGTCGGGGTTGAAGCTTTCTTT. It specifies CASLNLVGVEAFF.